The 24 T cell receptor beta chains listed next were all sequenced from one sample in a study of response to subunit inactivated influenza vaccine. A single record per CDR3 protein comes from TCRdb applying MiXCR to the RT-PCR reads. The sample lists about 570,000 distinct CDR3 sequences, 11% seen once, with about 10% in the top ten. The same data also went into a second study, on T cells expressing NK-cell markers. As reported in that work: Generation of TCR beta cDNA was performed by 5'RACE template switching incorporating UMIs.

Sample: PBMCs from blood, taken on the day of vaccination. The receptors here all came from a man aged 50 to 59 who received an inactivated influenza vaccine.

There are a few counts of this clonotype. The chain combines TRBV29-1 with TRBJ2-7, with TRBD1 matching 7 bases. After removal of 7 bases from V and 5 bases from J, the junction contained 11 bases not matched to a gene. Germline lookup yields CDR1 SQVTM and CDR2 ANQGSEA. The CDR3 totals 13 residues. Here the CDR3 reads CSGRATGSHEQYF. As DNA, the CDR3 is TGCAGCGGCCGCGCGACAGGGTCCCACGAGCAGTACTTC.

This clonotype was counted a few times. The CDR3 loop reads CSVSRDLNTGELFF. CDR3 nucleotides: TGCAGCGTTTCCCGGGACTTGAACACCGGGGAGCTGTTTTTT. This chain joins TRBV29-1 and TRBJ2-2; tentatively, D is TRBD2 (6 bases). Germline CDR1 SQVTM, CDR2 ANQGSEA. Trimming shortened V by 5 bases and J by 1 base, and 11 bases separated the two germline ends. The CDR3 spans 14 residues.

This clonotype has a handful of counts. The V gene is TRBV5-1, the J gene TRBJ2-7, with TRBD2 identical over 12 bases. Unmatched junction bases numbered 5, after V lost 4 bases and J lost 3 bases. Germline V gene lookup returns CDR1 SGHRS and CDR2 YFSETQ. The CDR3 extends over 15 amino acids. The CDR3 protein is CASSLTSGGLYEQYF. The CDR3, as DNA: TGCGCCAGCAGCCTGACTAGCGGGGGACTCTACGAGCAGTACTTC.

The chain has TRBV12-3 or TRBV12-4 and TRBJ2-7, with 12 bases lining up with TRBD1. The CDR3 extends over 17 amino acids. V lost 1 base to trimming and J lost 6 bases; unmatched junction nucleotides: 10. The CDR3 reads CASSLVRLGTGGIEQYF. Written as DNA, the CDR3 is TGTGCCAGCAGTTTAGTAAGGCTCGGGACAGGGGGCATCGAGCAGTACTTC.

This clonotype showed up many times. The V call is TRBV12-3 or TRBV12-4, the J call TRBJ2-7, with D tentatively TRBD2 (6 bases). V was trimmed by 6 bases and J by 7 bases, leaving 19 bases between them. CDR3 size: 14 residues. CDR3: CASRLRRGLEEQYF. CDR3 coding DNA: TGTGCCAGCAGACTTAGGCGGGGTTTGGAGGAGCAGTACTTC.

The rearrangement uses TRBV19 and TRBJ2-4; 10 bases are a match to TRBD1. This CDR3 spans 16 amino acids. Per germline, CDR1 LNHDA and CDR2 SQIVND (reference sequence). With 3 bases clipped from V and 5 bases from J, the junction kept 7 bases outside the gene matches. The DNA for the CDR3 is TGTGCCAGTAGTATTTTATCGGGACAGGGGCAAAACATTCAGTACTTC. Translated, it gives CASSILSGQGQNIQYF. Filled out from reference TRBV19 and TRBJ2-4, the complete variable domain reads DGGITQSPKYLFRKEGQNVTLSCEQNLNHDAMYWYRQDPGQGLRLIYYSQIVNDFQKGDIAEGYSVSREKKESFPLTVTSAQKNPTAFYLCASSILSGQGQNIQYFGAGTRLSVL.

The V and J genes are TRBV19 and TRBJ1-1; TRBD1 might be the D (5 bases). V was clipped by 4 bases and J by 0 bases, with 12 bases between them. Per the germline V gene, CDR1 is LNHDA and CDR2 is SQIVND (reference sequence). The length of the CDR3 is 15 residues. CDR3 sequence: CASSRGRRMNTEAFF. The CDR3 coding sequence is TGTGCCAGTAGTAGGGGACGCAGGATGAACACTGAAGCTTTCTTT.

The table lists this clonotype with a few counts. The V call is TRBV7-2, the J call TRBJ2-7, with D possibly being TRBD1 (5 bases). CDR1 is SGHTA and CDR2 is FQGNSA in the germline V gene. The CDR3 length is 15 residues. V gave up 4 bases and J gave up 5 bases, with 18 bases separating them. The CDR3 sequence: CASSWRLGAANEQYF. CDR3 in DNA: TGTGCCAGCAGCTGGCGCCTAGGGGCGGCAAACGAGCAGTACTTC.

This clonotype was seen repeatedly, ten times or more. CDR3 amino acids: CASSLGASGELFF. In DNA, the CDR3 is TGTGCCAGCAGCTTGGGGGCGTCCGGGGAGCTGTTTTTT. The V call is TRBV7-2, the J call TRBJ2-2, with D possibly TRBD1 on 6 matching bases. Germline CDR1 reads SGHTA; CDR2 reads FQGNSA. This CDR3 is built from 13 residues. With 3 bases removed from V and 6 bases from J, the gap between germline ends came to 8 bases. Together with reference TRBV7-2 and TRBJ2-2, the CDR3 gives the full variable domain: GAGVSQSPSNKVTEKGKDVELRCDPISGHTALYWYRQSLGQGLEFLIYFQGNSAPDKSGLPSDRFSAERTGGSVSTLTIQRTQQEDSAVYLCASSLGASGELFFGEGSRLTVL.

This clonotype turned up a few times. This chain uses TRBV5-1 with TRBJ1-6; the D gene is possibly TRBD1 (5 bases). CDR3 size: 13 residues. Per the germline V gene, CDR1 is SGHRS and CDR2 is YFSETQ. Trimming left V 3 bases short and J 5 bases short, with 6 bases between. In nucleotides, the CDR3 is TGCGCCAGCAGCTCGGACAATAATTCACCCCTCCACTTT. It is translated as CASSSDNNSPLHF.

The table lists this clonotype with a few counts. This chain links TRBV5-6 with TRBJ1-3; D remains unclear. V was shortened by 2 bases and J by 5 bases, with 23 bases between the two germline ends. Germline CDR1 reads SGHDT; CDR2 reads YYEEEE. This CDR3 region has 18 residues. In DNA form, the CDR3 reads TGTGCCAGCAGCTTTACCAAGGGCACAGCTCCGGGTAGAAACACCATATATTTT. Encoded protein: CASSFTKGTAPGRNTIYF.

This clonotype was detected a few times. The gene calls are TRBV5-1 and TRBJ2-5; 8 bases are a match to TRBD1. V lost 3 bases, J lost 5 bases, and 9 bases stayed unmatched. The germline V gene has CDR1 SGHRS and CDR2 YFSETQ. The CDR3 consists of 15 residues. The CDR3 loop reads CASSSRQGQGETQYF. In nucleotides, the CDR3 is TGCGCCAGCAGCTCTAGACAGGGGCAGGGGGAGACCCAGTACTTC.

This sequence joins TRBV7-9 and TRBJ2-3, with TRBD2 as a possible D gene (7 bases). This CDR3 contains 16 residues. V was clipped by 1 base and J by 4 bases, with 15 bases between them. Germline loops: CDR1 SEHNR, CDR2 FQNEAQ (reference sequence). The chain's CDR3 is CASSLVVRGAADTQYF. CDR3 nucleotides: TGTGCCAGCAGCTTAGTGGTACGGGGGGCCGCAGATACGCAGTATTTT.

CDR3 DNA: TGCAGCGTTGTACAGGGGGTTATTGGCACAGATACGCAGTATTTT. Amino acids: CSVVQGVIGTDTQYF. V usage is TRBV29-1 and J usage is TRBJ2-3; 8 nucleotides align to TRBD1. CDR1 and CDR2 from the germline V gene are SQVTM and ANQGSEA. This CDR3 has 15 residues. J lost 1 base, V lost 4 bases, and 7 bases had no gene match.

The V and J genes are TRBV4-3 and TRBJ2-7, with D possibly TRBD2 on 7 matching bases. Per germline, CDR1 LGHNA and CDR2 YSLEER. V was shortened by 1 base and J by 3 bases, with 13 bases between the two germline ends. This CDR3 is built from 15 residues. CDR3 bases: TGCGCCAGCAGCCAAGCAGCGGGACACATCTACGAGCAGTACTTC. It is translated as CASSQAAGHIYEQYF.

The rearrangement joins TRBV6-2 or TRBV6-3 to TRBJ1-5, with 11 bases lining up with TRBD1. After removal of 7 bases from V and 1 base from J, the junction contained 9 bases not matched to a gene. Germline CDR1 MNHEY, CDR2 SVGEGT. The CDR3 consists of 17 residues. CDR3 nucleotide sequence: TGTGCCAGCACTACGGACAGGGGGCTGCCAAGCAATCAGCCCCAGCATTTT. Translated: CASTTDRGLPSNQPQHF.

This clonotype was seen a few times. The chain combines TRBV5-1 with TRBJ2-1; 9 bases map to TRBD2. There are 16 residues in the CDR3. Looked up from germline, CDR1 is SGHRS and CDR2 is YFSETQ. Unmatched junction bases numbered 12, after V lost 4 bases and J lost 7 bases. CDR3 bases: TGCGCCAGCAGCCTTGATGCGGGGGGGGGTTGGAATGAGCAGTTCTTC. It codes for CASSLDAGGGWNEQFF.

This clonotype was seen a handful of times. The rearrangement joins TRBV29-1 to TRBJ2-7; 8 nucleotides line up with TRBD1. Germline CDR1 SQVTM, CDR2 ANQGSEA. V was pared by 0 bases and J by 2 bases, with 6 bases of the junction left unmatched. This CDR3 spans 15 amino acids. The CDR3 DNA is TGCAGCGTTGAAGACTGGGAGACAGGGGCCTACGAGCAGTACTTC. This encodes CSVEDWETGAYEQYF.

In its sample, this clonotype was seen many times. The chain combines TRBV29-1 with TRBJ2-3, with 9 bases fitting TRBD2. The CDR3 spans 13 residues. V lost 3 bases and J lost 8; bases outside the gene matches: 6. Germline V gene lookup returns CDR1 SQVTM and CDR2 ANQGSEA. CDR3 loop: CSVEAGTSFTQYF. CDR3 DNA: TGCAGCGTTGAGGCCGGGACTAGCTTTACGCAGTATTTT.

This clonotype was observed a handful of times. The gene calls are TRBV3-1 and TRBJ2-5; no reliable D call. Germline loops: CDR1 LGHDT, CDR2 YNNKEL (reference sequence). The germline V and J ends were trimmed by 1 base and 5 bases, with 8 bases remaining between them. This CDR3 region has 13 residues. The CDR3, as DNA: TGTGCCAGCAGCCAAGTGTTACGGGAGACCCAGTACTTC. Its translation: CASSQVLRETQYF.

This clonotype has a handful of counts. The V call is TRBV29-1, the J call TRBJ2-5; 9 nucleotides align to TRBD1. Germline-derived CDR1 and CDR2 are SQVTM and ANQGSEA. J gave up 5 bases and V 5 bases, and 6 bases lay outside the gene matches. This CDR3 is 13 amino acids long. CDR3 protein: CSVKGTGYETQYF. The DNA for the CDR3 is TGCAGCGTTAAAGGGACAGGGTACGAGACCCAGTACTTC. Full variable domain (outside the CDR3, taken from reference TRBV29-1 and TRBJ2-5): SAVISQKPSRDICQRGTSLTIQCQVDSQVTMMFWYRQQPGQSLTLIATANQGSEATYESGFVIDKFPISRPNLTFSTLTVSNMSPEDSSIYLCSVKGTGYETQYFGPGTRLLVL.

This clonotype was found a few times. The chain is built from TRBV5-1 and TRBJ2-7; TRBD2 might be the D (6 bases). The CDR3 sequence is 15 residues long. Trimming shortened V by 3 bases and J by 2 bases, and 15 bases separated the two germline ends. Germline V gene sequence: CDR1 SGHRS, CDR2 YFSETQ. This chain's CDR3 is CASSSPGRTTYEQYF. The DNA for the CDR3 is TGCGCCAGCAGCTCCCCGGGGAGGACTACCTACGAGCAGTACTTC.

This chain joins TRBV18 and TRBJ2-1; 10 nucleotides agree with TRBD1. Per germline, CDR1 KGHSH and CDR2 LQKENI. V was pared by 1 base and J by 7 bases, with 7 bases of the junction left unmatched. The CDR3 is 16 amino acids. For the CDR3, the DNA is TGTGCCAGCTCACCACTTCCAAGGACAGGGGGGAATGAGCAGTTCTTC. This translates into CASSPLPRTGGNEQFF.

In its sample, this clonotype was seen a few times. This CDR3 is CASSQVEGPRYGYTF. The CDR3, as DNA: TGCGCCAGCAGCCAAGTCGAGGGGCCTCGCTATGGCTACACCTTC. The chain has TRBV4-3 and TRBJ1-2; TRBD1 might be the D (5 bases). Trimming removed 1 base from V and 4 bases from J, with 13 bases in between. The V gene's germline CDR1 is LGHNA and CDR2 YSLEER. CDR3 length: 15 residues.